This is a list of T cell receptor beta chains from one sample in a study of blood T cells in healthy people across ages. TCRdb itself ran the 5' RACE reads through MiXCR, one entry per CDR3 protein. The sample comprises some 320,000 distinct CDR3 sequences, roughly 26% of which are singletons, and 29% rests with the top ten. The specimen was blood. These receptors were obtained from a woman aged 70-85 years in good health. Both conserved end residues are part of each CDR3. The D gene is left open where the match is weak. Some rows have no size entry. The others give once, few or many, or a class for an expanded clone.

TRBV29-1,TRBJ1-4,NA,NA,CSVARGDKNEKLFF,TGCAGCGTTGCGCGAGGGGATAAAAATGAAAAACTGTTTTTT
TRBV2,TRBJ1-4,TRBD1,NA,CASSDGRGRSTNEKLFF,TGTGCCAGCAGTGACGGCAGGGGGAGATCAACTAATGAAAAACTGTTTTTT
TRBV20-1,TRBJ2-5,NA,NA,CSAKPSQKPKETQYF,TGCAGTGCGAAACCTTCCCAAAAACCCAAAGAGACCCAGTACTTC
TRBV25-1,TRBJ1-2,NA,NA,CASSEGGLNYGYTF,TGTGCCAGCAGTGAAGGAGGTCTCAACTATGGCTACACCTTC
TRBV7-3,TRBJ2-2,NA,few,CASSKRTQGSDTGELFF,TGTGCCAGCAGCAAGAGAACCCAGGGGTCGGACACCGGGGAGCTGTTTTTT
TRBV28,TRBJ1-5,NA,NA,CASSLVRQPQHF,TGTGCCAGCAGTTTAGTGCGTCAGCCCCAGCATTTT
TRBV11-2,TRBJ1-1,TRBD1,NA,CASSLLAWDRVKNTEAFF,TGTGCCAGCAGCTTACTAGCGTGGGACAGGGTTAAAAACACTGAAGCTTTCTTT
TRBV11-2,TRBJ2-3,TRBD2,few,CASSSKVVAGVPDTQYF,TGTGCCAGCAGCTCGAAGGTAGTAGCGGGAGTCCCAGATACGCAGTATTTT
TRBV28,TRBJ2-3,TRBD2,NA,CASSLGSSGRTDTQYF,TGTGCCAGCAGTTTAGGGTCTAGCGGGAGGACAGATACGCAGTATTTT
TRBV9,TRBJ2-1,TRBD1,NA,CASSVEGTADNEQFF,TGTGCCAGCAGCGTAGAGGGGACAGCGGACAATGAGCAGTTCTTC
TRBV7-2,TRBJ2-5,TRBD2,few,CASSSSGTTQETQYF,TGTGCCAGCAGCTCCTCGGGGACTACCCAAGAGACCCAGTACTTC
TRBV5-1,TRBJ1-2,NA,NA,CASSDPPGDGYTF,TGCGCCAGCAGCGACCCTCCAGGGGATGGCTACACCTTC
TRBV6-2/TRBV6-3,TRBJ2-1,NA,once,CASSYRETVYNEQFF,TGTGCCAGCAGTTATCGGGAGACCGTCTACAATGAGCAGTTCTTC
TRBV3-1,TRBJ2-4,NA,few,CASSPRDRGNIQYF,TGTGCCAGCAGTCCAAGGGACCGCGGTAACATTCAGTACTTC
TRBV6-2/TRBV6-3,TRBJ2-7,NA,NA,CASSIGDYYEQYF,TGTGCCAGCAGTATAGGAGACTACTACGAGCAGTACTTC
TRBV20-1,TRBJ2-1,TRBD1,NA,CSASFQGAHEQFF,TGCAGTGCTAGTTTTCAGGGGGCCCATGAGCAGTTCTTC
TRBV28,TRBJ1-1,TRBD1,few,CASRTSTGTGAEAFF,TGTGCCAGCAGAACCTCGACCGGGACAGGGGCTGAAGCTTTCTTT
TRBV12-5,TRBJ2-7,TRBD1,NA,CASGLDPGQGNIYEQYF,TGTGCTAGTGGTTTGGACCCGGGACAGGGTAATATATACGAGCAGTACTTC
TRBV6-1,TRBJ2-6,NA,NA,CASTSSQGGSGANVLTF,TGTGCCAGCACATCGTCGCAGGGGGGCTCTGGGGCCAACGTCCTGACTTTC
TRBV27,TRBJ1-6,NA,few,CASSFRTGSPLHF,TGTGCCAGCAGTTTCCGGACCGGGTCACCCCTCCACTTT
TRBV7-3,TRBJ2-5,NA,many,CASSLSTEETQYF,TGTGCCAGCAGCTTAAGTACCGAAGAGACCCAGTACTTC
TRBV10-3,TRBJ2-5,TRBD1,NA,CAISEGTGFQETQYF,TGTGCCATCAGTGAGGGGACAGGGTTCCAAGAGACCCAGTACTTC
TRBV6-5,TRBJ2-7,TRBD2,NA,CASSFIAGEGYEQYF,TGTGCCAGCAGCTTCATAGCGGGAGAAGGTTACGAGCAGTACTTC
TRBV12-5,TRBJ2-1,NA,NA,CASGRTENEQFF,TGTGCTAGTGGCCGGACGGAGAATGAGCAGTTCTTC
TRBV25-1,TRBJ1-2,TRBD1,few,CATLDQGRGQGYTF,TGTGCCACCTTGGACCAAGGGAGGGGGCAAGGCTACACCTTC
TRBV9,TRBJ2-5,NA,NA,CASSVSGGGETQYF,TGTGCCAGCAGTGTCAGCGGAGGGGGGGAGACCCAGTACTTC
TRBV28,TRBJ2-7,NA,many,CASSTSYEQYF,TGTGCCAGCAGTACGTCTTACGAGCAGTACTTC
TRBV25-1,TRBJ2-5,NA,NA,CASSELTVAKETQYF,TGTGCCAGCAGTGAACTCACGGTAGCTAAAGAGACCCAGTACTTC
TRBV5-1,TRBJ2-2,NA,NA,CASSLEGYTGELFF,TGCGCCAGCAGCTTGGAGGGTTACACCGGGGAGCTGTTTTTT
TRBV9,TRBJ2-1,TRBD2,NA,CASSSSGSHNEQFF,TGTGCCAGCAGCTCAAGCGGGAGTCACAATGAGCAGTTCTTC
TRBV6-5,TRBJ2-7,TRBD1,many,CASSYRDRGNYEQYF,TGTGCCAGCAGTTACAGGGACAGGGGGAACTACGAGCAGTACTTC
TRBV15,TRBJ2-3,NA,few,CATSRGKGTDTQYF,TGTGCCACCTCACGAGGGAAAGGGACAGATACGCAGTATTTT
TRBV12-3/TRBV12-4,TRBJ2-5,TRBD1,NA,CASSRPGTGTEETQYF,TGTGCCAGCAGCCGACCCGGGACAGGGACCGAAGAGACCCAGTACTTC
TRBV21-1,TRBJ2-6,NA,NA,CAPSDKSPGANVLTF,TGTGCCCCCTCGGACAAATCTCCTGGGGCCAACGTCCTGACTTTC
TRBV20-1,TRBJ1-5,TRBD1,few,CSARATGTGSAQPQHF,TGCAGTGCTAGGGCAACCGGGACAGGGAGCGCTCAGCCCCAGCATTTT